This is a list of T cell receptor beta chains from one sample in a study of T cell responses to AZD1222 COVID-19 vaccine. Clones were sequenced by immunoSEQ multiplex PCR, and TCRdb holds only the in-frame ones, with some missing. The table lists about 79,000 clones, roughly nine tenths of them singletons, with about 28% in the top ten. Source: peripheral blood, taken 28 days after the second AZD1222 dose. All receptors derive from an adult who received the AZD1222 COVID-19 vaccine. CDR3s include the opening cysteine and the closing phenylalanine or tryptophan. Fields, in order: V gene, D gene, J gene, clone size, CDR3 DNA, CDR3 protein. D genes are given only for firm matches. Clone size is given for some rows only: seen once, a few or many times, or a class if the clone is expanded.

TRBV14	TRBD2	TRBJ2-3	-	TGTGCCAGCAGCCAGGTTAGCGGGAGCCCCACAGATACGCAGTATTTT	CASSQVSGSPTDTQYF
TRBV18	-	TRBJ1-2	-	TGTGCCAGCTCACCAGGGGATGACTATGGCTACACCTTC	CASSPGDDYGYTF
TRBV19	-	TRBJ2-7	few	TGTGCCAGTAGTACGCGGACAAATAGCGAGCAGTACTTC	CASSTRTNSEQYF
TRBV6-5	-	TRBJ1-3	-	TGTGCCAGCAGTAACCCGCGTCTCTCTGGAAACACCATATATTTT	CASSNPRLSGNTIYF
TRBV5-6	-	TRBJ1-3	-	TGTGCCAGCAGCTTGGAAGGATCCTCTGGAAACACCATATATTTT	CASSLEGSSGNTIYF
TRBV7-9	-	TRBJ2-2	few	TGTGCCAGCAACGTCCACCAGACAGCAAACACCGGGGAGCTGTTTTTT	CASNVHQTANTGELFF
TRBV25-1	-	TRBJ1-2	-	TGTGCCAGCAGTGAAGGGACGCTGTATGGCTACACCTTC	CASSEGTLYGYTF
TRBV14	TRBD1	TRBJ1-4	-	TGTGCCAGCAGCCACGGGACAGGTGGAAAACTGTTTTTT	CASSHGTGGKLFF
TRBV7-2	-	TRBJ2-3	-	TGTGCCAGCAGCTTACCTTCCTCCTTCACGCAGTATTTT	CASSLPSSFTQYF
TRBV4-1	-	TRBJ1-5	-	TGCGCCAGCAGCCAGGCCTGGGGTATTCAGCCCCAGCATTTT	CASSQAWGIQPQHF
TRBV3-1/TRBV3-2	-	TRBJ2-1	-	TGTGCCAGCAGCCAGGGGCTAACGGGACGCGTGGAGCAGTTCTTC	CASSQGLTGRVEQFF
TRBV19	TRBD1	TRBJ1-6	few	TGTGCCAGTAGGAAGACGACAGGGGGAACTTCACCCCTCCACTTT	CASRKTTGGTSPLHF
TRBV6-2/TRBV6-3	TRBD1	TRBJ2-3	-	TGTGCCAGCAGTTTTTTACCGGGACAGGGGGCAATTAAAGATACGCAGTATTTT	CASSFLPGQGAIKDTQYF
TRBV19	-	TRBJ1-2	-	TGTGCCAGTAGTATGAGGGTGGAAGGCTACACCTTC	CASSMRVEGYTF
TRBV30	-	TRBJ1-1	few	TGTGCCTGGGGAACCGTGACTGAAGCTTTCTTT	CAWGTVTEAFF
TRBV5-6	-	TRBJ1-6	-	TGTGCCAGCAGCTTGGGAAAGGGAGCCTATAATTCACCCCTCCACTTT	CASSLGKGAYNSPLHF
TRBV5-1	-	TRBJ2-3	-	TGCGCCAGCAGCTTGGAGGGATCCACAGATACGCAGTATTTT	CASSLEGSTDTQYF
TRBV25-1	-	TRBJ2-4	-	TGTGCCAGCAATGGGCCTGAAAACATTCAGTACTTC	CASNGPENIQYF
TRBV7-8	-	TRBJ1-2	-	TGTGCCAGCAGCCAGGTAACCAGCCGGTACACCTTC	CASSQVTSRYTF
TRBV6-4	-	TRBJ2-3	once	TGTGCCAGCAGTTGGACAGATACAGATACGCAGTATTTT	CASSWTDTDTQYF
TRBV28	-	TRBJ1-5	-	TGTGCCAGCAGAATTTATAGCAATCAGCCCCAGCATTTT	CASRIYSNQPQHF
TRBV7-3	-	TRBJ1-1	-	TGTGCCAGCAGCTCCCTCGGGGGGTTGCAACCTTTCTTT	CASSSLGGLQPFF
TRBV5-1	TRBD1	TRBJ1-1	once	TGCGCCAGCAGCTCCCGACAGGGGGCGAACACTGAAGCTTTCTTT	CASSSRQGANTEAFF
TRBV28	-	TRBJ1-4	-	TGTGCCAGCACCTCACCGCCAGGGGCCGAGGAAAAACTGTTTTTT	CASTSPPGAEEKLFF